These 24 T cell receptor beta chains were sequenced from one sample in a study of T cell responses to AZD1222 COVID-19 vaccine (dated by TCRdb to the early 2020s). Libraries were built with the immunoSEQ multiplex PCR assay. The clones in this table, taken by TCRdb from immuneACCESS, are in-frame only. Not every clone is retained; where verified, under half of the shortfall comes from an unresolved V gene, and the cause of the rest is unknown. The sample includes about 130,000 clones, with about 90% observed a single time. Around 1.9% of the sample is held by the ten biggest clonotypes. Read against the paper, the sample's time point label means: about 28 days (+/-7) after the second vaccine dose. This sample comprised peripheral blood, obtained 28 days after the second AZD1222 dose. Every receptor here comes from an adult who received the AZD1222 COVID-19 vaccine.

This rearrangement joins TRBV15 to TRBJ1-1; 9 bases line up with TRBD1. The CDR3 is 13 residues long. V lost 0 bases to trimming and J lost 10 bases; unmatched junction nucleotides: 3. CDR1 is LNHNV and CDR2 is YYDKDF in the germline V gene (reference sequence). In DNA, the CDR3 is TGTGCCACCAGCAGAGATTTGGGACAGGGAGCTTTCTTT. Protein product: CATSRDLGQGAFF. Full variable domain (missing parts from reference TRBV15 and TRBJ1-1): DAMVIQNPRYQVTQFGKPVTLSCSQTLNHNVMYWYQQKSSQAPKLLFHYYDKDFNNEADTPDNFQSRRPNTSFCFLDIRSPGLGDTAMYLCATSRDLGQGAFFGQGTRLTVV.

This chain connects TRBV18 to TRBJ1-2; D is possibly TRBD1 (5 bases). Trimming removed 1 base at V and 3 bases at J, with 12 bases between. Germline V gene sequence: CDR1 KGHSH, CDR2 LQKENI. The CDR3 is 15 amino acids. Here the CDR3 DNA reads TGTGCCAGCTCACCACTGCCAGGGCGCCACTATGGCTACACCTTC. Protein: CASSPLPGRHYGYTF.

The genes are TRBV3-1 (or the pseudogene TRBV3-2) and TRBJ2-1; no definite D call. This CDR3 comprises 11 residues. In germline, CDR1 is LGHDT, CDR2 YNNKEL (reference sequence). The germline V and J ends were trimmed by 0 bases and 8 bases, with 2 bases remaining between them. The CDR3 is CASSQDHEQFF. The CDR3 nucleotides read TGTGCCAGCAGCCAAGACCATGAGCAGTTCTTC.

The chain combines TRBV19 with TRBJ1-5; 7 bases line up with TRBD1. The CDR3 runs 14 residues. CDR1 is LNHDA and CDR2 is SQIVND in the germline V gene (reference sequence). Germline trimming cut 5 bases from V and 1 base from J; bases unmatched to any gene: 2. This CDR3 reads CASSSRGSNQPQHF. The CDR3, as DNA: TGTGCCAGTAGTTCCAGGGGGAGCAATCAGCCCCAGCATTTT.

The V and J genes are TRBV6-1 and TRBJ1-3; D gene ambiguous. This CDR3 has 12 amino acids. Germline loops: CDR1 MNHNS, CDR2 SASEGT. Between the trimmed V and J ends, which lost 3 bases and 15 bases, there was a span of 15 bases. The CDR3 spells CASSDIHGERYF. In DNA form, the CDR3 reads TGTGCCAGCAGTGACATACATGGAGAACGATATTTT.

V usage is TRBV7-2 and J usage is TRBJ1-2; 7 nucleotides line up with TRBD1. Unmatched junction bases numbered 7, after V lost 5 bases and J lost 7 bases. Germline V CDR1 and CDR2: SGHTA, FQGNSA. This CDR3 is 13 amino acids long. The DNA of the CDR3 is TGTGCCAGCAGCCCTCAGGGGGGGAGTGGCTACACCTTC. This encodes CASSPQGGSGYTF.

This clone was recorded only once. This chain links TRBV7-9 with TRBJ1-1; the match to TRBD1 covers 10 bases. CDR3 length: 19 amino acids. CDR1 and CDR2 (germline): SEHNR, FQNEAQ (reference sequence). V gave up 4 bases and J gave up 1 base; unmatched junction bases: 15. CDR3 residues: CASSSWGGQGVFSNTEAFF. In DNA, the CDR3 is TGTGCCAGCAGCTCCTGGGGTGGACAGGGGGTTTTTTCGAACACTGAAGCTTTCTTT.

This CDR3 reads CASSIIPIRDLSSYNEQFF. The CDR3 region has the DNA TGTGCCAGCAGCATAATCCCAATCAGGGACCTGAGCTCCTACAATGAGCAGTTCTTC. V gene TRBV21-1 combines with J gene TRBJ2-1. TRBV21-1 has pseudogene status. This CDR3 is built from 19 residues.

The chain couples TRBV6-5 to TRBJ1-2; D is possibly TRBD1 (5 bases). This CDR3 is 12 amino acids long. Trimming removed 3 bases from V and 6 bases from J, with 8 bases in between. CDR1 MNHEY and CDR2 SVGAGI come from the germline V gene. Written as DNA, the CDR3 is TGTGCCAGCAGTTATCGGGGCAATGGCTACACCTTC. It is translated as CASSYRGNGYTF.

The chain employs TRBV7-8 and TRBJ2-5; 8 nucleotides line up with TRBD2. Germline CDR1 SGHVS, CDR2 FQNEAQ. The CDR3 covers 18 residues. The V and J ends lost 6 bases and 0 bases, in that order; junction bases with no gene match: 15. The CDR3 protein is CASSLRAGARSYQETQYF. The CDR3 region has the DNA TGTGCCAGCAGTCTGCGAGCGGGAGCTCGCTCGTACCAAGAGACCCAGTACTTC.

The chain couples TRBV6-1 to TRBJ1-5; TRBD1 matches 7 bases. This CDR3 has 15 amino acids. Germline values: CDR1 MNHNS, CDR2 SASEGT. Trimming removed 1 base from V and 6 bases from J; junction bases left unmatched: 6. Written as DNA, the CDR3 is TGTGCCAGCAGTGAAGGTCGAGGGGGCGTTCAGCCCCAGCATTTT. This translates into CASSEGRGGVQPQHF.

The chain joins TRBV19 to TRBJ1-6; D ambiguous. This CDR3 has 15 residues. V was clipped by 2 bases and J by 10 bases, with 15 bases between them. Germline CDR1 LNHDA, CDR2 SQIVND (reference sequence). The CDR3 nucleotides are TGTGCCAGTAGTATAACCCTCGGGTTAGACTCACCCCTCCACTTT. It is translated as CASSITLGLDSPLHF.

This chain links TRBV6-6 with TRBJ1-4, with D hard to call. The ends were cut back, 6 bases at V and 1 base at J, with 12 bases in the middle. The CDR3 loop spans 15 amino acids. Germline CDR1 MNHNY, CDR2 SVGAGI (reference sequence). The CDR3 loop is CASSLTLQTNEKLFF. For the CDR3, the DNA is TGTGCCAGCAGCCTGACCCTTCAAACTAATGAAAAACTGTTTTTT.

The chain employs TRBV2 and TRBJ2-5, with 8 bases that match TRBD2. CDR3 length equals 14 residues. V lost 9 bases and J lost 2; bases outside the gene matches: 8. From germline, CDR1 is SNHLY and CDR2 FYNNEI. The CDR3 reads CASTRRGGQETQYF. In DNA, the CDR3 is TGTGCCAGTACCAGACGGGGGGGGCAAGAGACCCAGTACTTC.

The sample holds a few counts of this clone. The CDR3 DNA reads TGCGCCAGCAGTGAGAGGGTGGCTTTCGGCAAAAACATTCAGTACTTC. It specifies CASSERVAFGKNIQYF. This chain links TRBV10-1 with TRBJ2-4; D not resolved. From germline, CDR1 is WNHNN and CDR2 SYGVQD (reference sequence). V was cut by 2 bases and J by 3 bases, with 14 bases left in between. The CDR3 sequence is 16 residues long.

The V call is TRBV9, the J call TRBJ1-3, with D possibly matching TRBD1 (5 bases). Germline lookup yields CDR1 SGDLS and CDR2 YYNGEE. Trimming removed 4 bases from V and 4 bases from J, with 12 bases in between. The CDR3 totals 14 residues. The CDR3 sequence: CASSQGHIGNTIYF. The CDR3 nucleotides read TGTGCCAGCAGCCAGGGCCACATAGGAAACACCATATATTTT.

The rearrangement links TRBV19 to TRBJ1-4, with a tentative D call TRBD1 (6 bases). The germline V and J ends were trimmed by 2 bases and 0 bases, with 13 bases remaining between them. Germline V gene data show CDR1 as LNHDA and CDR2 as SQIVND (reference sequence). This CDR3 has 17 residues. CDR3 loop: CASSITYRASTNEKLFF. CDR3 coding DNA: TGTGCCAGTAGTATAACTTACAGGGCCTCAACTAATGAAAAACTGTTTTTT.

V usage is TRBV14 and J usage is TRBJ1-4, with 8 bases that match TRBD1. Germline V gives CDR1 SGHDN, CDR2 FVKESK. The CDR3 loop spans 14 amino acids. Trimming at V came to 4 bases and at J to 8 bases, leaving 6 bases not matched to a gene. The CDR3 DNA is TGTGCCAGCAGCCCGACAGGGGTAGGGGAAAAACTGTTTTTT. Translation gives CASSPTGVGEKLFF.

V gene TRBV28 combines with J gene TRBJ2-3, with D possibly being TRBD2 (6 bases). This CDR3 comprises 15 residues. Trimming shortened V by 5 bases and J by 2 bases, and 14 bases separated the two germline ends. Germline CDR1 MDHEN, CDR2 SYDVKM. CDR3 loop: CASSSDWGDTDTQYF. The DNA of the CDR3 is TGTGCCAGCAGTAGCGACTGGGGGGACACAGATACGCAGTATTTT.

Here the CDR3 DNA reads TGTGCCAGCAGCTTAGGGACAGGGGTCAACACCATATATTTT. Its translation: CASSLGTGVNTIYF. V is TRBV5-6 and J is TRBJ1-3, with TRBD1 matching 10 bases. This CDR3 contains 14 residues. V was clipped by 2 bases and J by 7 bases; unmatched bases: 3. Germline-derived CDR1 and CDR2 are SGHDT and YYEEEE.

The chain links TRBV7-9 to TRBJ1-1; 8 nucleotides align to TRBD1. The CDR3 runs 17 residues. The germline V gene has CDR1 SEHNR and CDR2 FQNEAQ (reference sequence). The V segment lost 1 base and the J segment 4 bases; nucleotides outside the gene matches: 11. CDR3 nucleotide sequence: TGTGCCAGCAGCTTAGGGACAGGGAACGAGCAGGGCACTGAAGCTTTCTTT. Amino acids: CASSLGTGNEQGTEAFF.

V gene TRBV19 combines with J gene TRBJ2-2; weak D call: TRBD2 (6 bases). Germline CDR1 and CDR2: LNHDA and SQIVND (reference sequence). This CDR3 is built from 15 residues. V lost 6 bases and J lost 0, with 11 bases in between. CDR3 protein: CASRSGPANTGELFF. CDR3 DNA: TGTGCCAGTAGAAGCGGGCCTGCGAACACCGGGGAGCTGTTTTTT.

This chain joins TRBV5-1 and TRBJ1-5; 10 positions match TRBD1. After removal of 4 bases from V and 6 bases from J, the junction contained 7 bases not matched to a gene. This CDR3 spans 15 amino acids. Germline lookup yields CDR1 SGHRS and CDR2 YFSETQ. The CDR3 nucleotides read TGCGCCAGCAGCCGAGACAGGGGGCTGGGTCAGCCCCAGCATTTT. Protein: CASSRDRGLGQPQHF.

As for this clone: At one end, the junction sequence differs from germline, possibly due to a read error. The J gene is TRBJ2-2, the V gene TRBV2; 7 bases are a match to TRBD1. The CDR3 extends over 14 amino acids. Germline loops: CDR1 SNHLY, CDR2 FYNNEI. As DNA, the CDR3 is TGTGCCAGCAGCGAAGGACAGGCCACCGGGGAGCTGTTTTTT. It is translated as CASSEGQATGELFF. The full variable domain, rest sourced from reference TRBV2 and TRBJ2-2, is EPEVTQTPSHQVTQMGQEVILRCVPISNHLYFYWYRQILGQKVEFLVSFYNNEISEKSEIFDDQFSVERPDGSNFTLKIRSTKLEDSAMYFCASSEGQATGELFFGEGSRLTVL.